These T cell receptor beta chains were read from a single sample in a study of shared clonotypes between healthy human individuals. Profiled with immunoSEQ multiplex PCR; TCRdb holds only in-frame clones, not every one. This table holds 2 million to 2.5 million clones, approximately 94% found once. The sample taken for sequencing was naive CD4+ T cells sorted from blood. The receptor source for this set is a man aged 18 to 29 in good health. Each CDR3 is given with its conserved first and last residue. A D gene is named only where the DNA matches it firmly. Expanded clones are given a class, and other clones once, few, many or no size at all.

clone size: once
D gene: NA
V gene: TRBV10-3
J gene: TRBJ1-2
CDR3 protein: CAIREMEGDYGYTF
CDR3 DNA: TGTGCCATCAGGGAGATGGAGGGGGACTATGGCTACACCTTC

clone size: once
D gene: TRBD2
V gene: TRBV15
J gene: TRBJ2-2
CDR3 protein: CATSRAPGTIGTGELFF
CDR3 DNA: TGTGCCACCAGCAGAGCTCCCGGGACTATCGGCACCGGGGAGCTGTTTTTT

clone size: NA
D gene: NA
V gene: TRBV6-6
J gene: TRBJ2-2
CDR3 protein: CASSPVTNTGELFF
CDR3 DNA: TGTGCCAGCAGTCCAGTCACGAACACCGGGGAGCTGTTTTTT

clone size: once
D gene: TRBD2
V gene: TRBV4-3
J gene: TRBJ2-3
CDR3 protein: CASSQDREGDTQYF
CDR3 DNA: TGCGCCAGCAGCCAAGATAGGGAGGGGGATACGCAGTATTTT

clone size: NA
D gene: TRBD1
V gene: TRBV19
J gene: TRBJ2-5
CDR3 protein: CASSIWTGAEETQYF
CDR3 DNA: TGTGCCAGTAGTATCTGGACAGGGGCGGAAGAGACCCAGTACTTC

clone size: NA
D gene: TRBD2
V gene: TRBV4-1
J gene: TRBJ2-5
CDR3 protein: CASSQRPGLGETQYF
CDR3 DNA: TGCGCCAGCAGCCAACGCCCGGGACTAGGAGAGACCCAGTACTTC

clone size: NA
D gene: NA
V gene: TRBV4-1
J gene: TRBJ1-1
CDR3 protein: CASSQPYPRDTEAFF
CDR3 DNA: TGCGCCAGCAGCCAACCTTATCCCAGGGATACTGAAGCTTTCTTT

clone size: NA
D gene: TRBD2
V gene: TRBV25-1
J gene: TRBJ2-5
CDR3 protein: CASRDGLAGRETQYF
CDR3 DNA: TGTGCCAGCAGGGACGGACTAGCGGGAAGGGAGACCCAGTACTTC

clone size: NA
D gene: TRBD1
V gene: TRBV5-1
J gene: TRBJ2-1
CDR3 protein: CASSLARTGGYNEQFF
CDR3 DNA: TGCGCCAGCAGCTTGGCCCGGACAGGGGGCTACAATGAGCAGTTCTTC

clone size: NA
D gene: TRBD1
V gene: TRBV9
J gene: TRBJ1-2
CDR3 protein: CASSDGQGARGYTF
CDR3 DNA: TGTGCCAGCAGCGATGGACAGGGGGCGAGGGGCTACACCTTC

clone size: once
D gene: NA
V gene: TRBV10-3
J gene: TRBJ2-3
CDR3 protein: CAISESSGAGADTQYF
CDR3 DNA: TGTGCCATCAGTGAGTCGTCGGGGGCCGGGGCAGATACGCAGTATTTT

clone size: NA
D gene: NA
V gene: TRBV5-6
J gene: TRBJ1-2
CDR3 protein: CASSLLQGGGYTF
CDR3 DNA: TGTGCCAGCAGCTTATTGCAGGGTGGTGGCTACACCTTC

clone size: once
D gene: TRBD1
V gene: TRBV18
J gene: TRBJ1-2
CDR3 protein: CASSPGQGRYGYTF
CDR3 DNA: TGTGCCAGCTCACCGGGACAGGGTCGGTATGGCTACACCTTC

clone size: NA
D gene: TRBD1
V gene: TRBV2
J gene: TRBJ1-2
CDR3 protein: CASRYGQGIGYGYTF
CDR3 DNA: TGTGCCAGCAGATACGGACAGGGAATTGGCTATGGCTACACCTTC

clone size: NA
D gene: TRBD1
V gene: TRBV10-3
J gene: TRBJ1-5
CDR3 protein: CAIRGQDSNQPQHF
CDR3 DNA: TGTGCCATCAGGGGACAGGATAGCAATCAGCCCCAGCATTTT

clone size: NA
D gene: NA
V gene: TRBV27
J gene: TRBJ2-7
CDR3 protein: CASSWVDEQYF
CDR3 DNA: TGTGCCAGCTCCTGGGTCGACGAGCAGTACTTC

clone size: NA
D gene: NA
V gene: TRBV5-6
J gene: TRBJ2-1
CDR3 protein: CASRAGTTSSYNEQFF
CDR3 DNA: TGTGCCAGCAGGGCCGGGACCACCTCGTCCTACAATGAGCAGTTCTTC

clone size: NA
D gene: NA
V gene: TRBV19
J gene: TRBJ1-1
CDR3 protein: CASTNGEGSTEAFF
CDR3 DNA: TGTGCCAGTACGAACGGGGAGGGGAGCACTGAAGCTTTCTTT

clone size: NA
D gene: NA
V gene: TRBV5-6
J gene: TRBJ1-6
CDR3 protein: CASSKAANSPLHF
CDR3 DNA: TGTGCCAGCAGCAAAGCCGCGAATTCACCCCTCCACTTT

clone size: NA
D gene: NA
V gene: TRBV7-2
J gene: TRBJ2-5
CDR3 protein: CASSLNSRGLQETQYF
CDR3 DNA: TGTGCCAGCAGCTTGAATTCGCGCGGACTCCAAGAGACCCAGTACTTC

clone size: NA
D gene: NA
V gene: TRBV7-3
J gene: TRBJ2-6
CDR3 protein: CAKTGSSRSNVLTF
CDR3 DNA: TGTGCCAAAACAGGGTCCTCTCGGTCCAACGTCCTGACTTTC

clone size: NA
D gene: TRBD1
V gene: TRBV6-1
J gene: TRBJ2-7
CDR3 protein: CASRHPGQGYEQYF
CDR3 DNA: TGTGCCAGCAGGCACCCGGGACAGGGCTACGAGCAGTACTTC

clone size: NA
D gene: NA
V gene: TRBV7-2
J gene: TRBJ2-1
CDR3 protein: CASSYGQSGEQFF
CDR3 DNA: TGTGCCAGCAGCTACGGCCAATCGGGTGAGCAGTTCTTC

clone size: NA
D gene: NA
V gene: TRBV6-1
J gene: TRBJ2-4
CDR3 protein: CASSEGGVKNIQYF
CDR3 DNA: TGTGCCAGCAGTGAAGGAGGGGTCAAAAACATTCAGTACTTC

clone size: NA
D gene: NA
V gene: TRBV29-1
J gene: TRBJ2-1
CDR3 protein: CSVEAGAYEQFF
CDR3 DNA: TGCAGCGTTGAGGCAGGGGCATATGAGCAGTTCTTC

clone size: NA
D gene: TRBD1
V gene: TRBV4-2
J gene: TRBJ1-2
CDR3 protein: CASSRSQGGDYGYTF
CDR3 DNA: TGTGCCAGCAGCCGATCCCAGGGGGGGGACTATGGCTACACCTTC

clone size: few
D gene: TRBD1
V gene: TRBV5-1
J gene: TRBJ1-5
CDR3 protein: CASSLAPQGAHSNQPQHF
CDR3 DNA: TGCGCCAGCAGCTTGGCCCCACAGGGGGCCCATAGCAATCAGCCCCAGCATTTT

clone size: NA
D gene: NA
V gene: TRBV5-8
J gene: TRBJ2-5
CDR3 protein: CASSLRETQYF
CDR3 DNA: TGTGCCAGCAGCTTGAGGGAGACCCAGTACTTC

clone size: once
D gene: TRBD2
V gene: TRBV10-3
J gene: TRBJ2-7
CDR3 protein: CAISGGGNEQYF
CDR3 DNA: TGTGCCATCAGTGGGGGGGGAAACGAGCAGTACTTC

clone size: NA
D gene: NA
V gene: TRBV18
J gene: TRBJ1-5
CDR3 protein: CASSSGHSNQPQHF
CDR3 DNA: TGTGCCAGCTCGTCTGGACATAGCAATCAGCCCCAGCATTTT

clone size: NA
D gene: TRBD1
V gene: TRBV15
J gene: TRBJ2-7
CDR3 protein: CATSSRQGASEQYF
CDR3 DNA: TGTGCCACCAGCAGTCGACAGGGGGCATCCGAGCAGTACTTC

clone size: NA
D gene: NA
V gene: TRBV5-1
J gene: TRBJ1-2
CDR3 protein: CASSLGGQRDYGYTF
CDR3 DNA: TGCGCCAGCAGCTTGGGCGGGCAGAGAGACTATGGCTACACCTTC

clone size: NA
D gene: TRBD1
V gene: TRBV29-1
J gene: TRBJ1-2
CDR3 protein: CSVGKSQGQGAPYGYTF
CDR3 DNA: TGCAGCGTCGGAAAATCACAGGGACAGGGGGCCCCCTATGGCTACACCTTC

clone size: NA
D gene: TRBD1
V gene: TRBV6-5
J gene: TRBJ1-1
CDR3 protein: CASSYPTGGRTEAFF
CDR3 DNA: TGTGCCAGCAGTTACCCGACAGGGGGCCGAACTGAAGCTTTCTTT

clone size: NA
D gene: NA
V gene: TRBV7-2
J gene: TRBJ2-2
CDR3 protein: CASSLSSAIPTGELFF
CDR3 DNA: TGTGCCAGCAGCTTAAGCTCCGCAATCCCCACCGGGGAGCTGTTTTTT

clone size: NA
D gene: TRBD2
V gene: TRBV5-1
J gene: TRBJ2-7
CDR3 protein: CASSLVSGRALDYEQYF
CDR3 DNA: TGCGCCAGCAGCTTGGTTAGCGGGAGGGCTCTGGACTACGAGCAGTACTTC

clone size: NA
D gene: TRBD2
V gene: TRBV7-2
J gene: TRBJ2-1
CDR3 protein: CASSPLAGVSKNEQFF
CDR3 DNA: TGTGCCAGCAGCCCGTTAGCGGGAGTAAGTAAGAATGAGCAGTTCTTC

clone size: NA
D gene: TRBD2
V gene: TRBV4-3
J gene: TRBJ2-7
CDR3 protein: CASSQGGTSGSYEQYF
CDR3 DNA: TGCGCCAGCAGCCAAGGGGGAACTAGCGGCTCCTACGAGCAGTACTTC

clone size: NA
D gene: TRBD2
V gene: TRBV2
J gene: TRBJ2-7
CDR3 protein: CASRDLRLAGGREQYF
CDR3 DNA: TGTGCCAGCAGAGACTTGCGGCTAGCGGGGGGGCGTGAGCAGTACTTC

clone size: NA
D gene: TRBD1
V gene: TRBV5-4
J gene: TRBJ2-7
CDR3 protein: CASSLGDRGPGEQYF
CDR3 DNA: TGTGCCAGCAGCTTGGGGGACAGGGGGCCGGGAGAGCAGTACTTC

clone size: few
D gene: NA
V gene: TRBV10-3
J gene: TRBJ2-7
CDR3 protein: CAIRDSYEQYF
CDR3 DNA: TGTGCCATCAGGGACAGCTACGAGCAGTACTTC

clone size: NA
D gene: TRBD1
V gene: TRBV10-3
J gene: TRBJ2-2
CDR3 protein: CATGQGNTGELFF
CDR3 DNA: TGTGCCACCGGACAGGGAAACACCGGGGAGCTGTTTTTT

clone size: NA
D gene: NA
V gene: TRBV5-1
J gene: TRBJ1-4
CDR3 protein: CASSLATGLANEKLFF
CDR3 DNA: TGCGCCAGCAGCTTGGCCACAGGGTTAGCTAATGAAAAACTGTTTTTT

clone size: NA
D gene: NA
V gene: TRBV6-1
J gene: TRBJ1-1
CDR3 protein: CASTIRYQAFF
CDR3 DNA: TGTGCCAGCACGATCAGATACCAGGCTTTCTTT

clone size: NA
D gene: NA
V gene: TRBV2
J gene: TRBJ1-2
CDR3 protein: CASSIGGQNGAYGYTF
CDR3 DNA: TGTGCCAGCAGCATAGGTGGACAGAATGGGGCCTATGGCTACACCTTC

clone size: NA
D gene: NA
V gene: TRBV9
J gene: TRBJ1-5
CDR3 protein: CASSVGVGGNQPQHF
CDR3 DNA: TGTGCCAGCAGCGTAGGGGTGGGGGGCAATCAGCCCCAGCATTTT

clone size: NA
D gene: NA
V gene: TRBV5-1
J gene: TRBJ2-7
CDR3 protein: CASSLEDLAREQYF
CDR3 DNA: TGCGCCAGCAGCTTGGAGGACCTCGCGAGGGAGCAGTACTTC

clone size: NA
D gene: NA
V gene: TRBV5-1
J gene: TRBJ2-7
CDR3 protein: CASSLGTASSYEQYF
CDR3 DNA: TGCGCCAGCAGCTTGGGGACGGCCAGCTCCTACGAGCAGTACTTC

clone size: NA
D gene: TRBD2
V gene: TRBV7-2
J gene: TRBJ2-3
CDR3 protein: CASSLGGLAGTDTQYF
CDR3 DNA: TGTGCCAGCAGCTTAGGAGGGCTAGCGGGCACAGATACGCAGTATTTT

clone size: NA
D gene: NA
V gene: TRBV2
J gene: TRBJ2-7
CDR3 protein: CASSEWGPYEQYF
CDR3 DNA: TGTGCCAGCAGTGAATGGGGGCCTTACGAGCAGTACTTC

clone size: NA
D gene: TRBD2
V gene: TRBV5-4
J gene: TRBJ2-7
CDR3 protein: CASSQGTSGRATEQYF
CDR3 DNA: TGTGCCAGCAGCCAAGGGACTAGCGGGAGGGCCACCGAGCAGTACTTC

clone size: NA
D gene: NA
V gene: TRBV5-1
J gene: TRBJ2-5
CDR3 protein: CASSQGGQGQETQYF
CDR3 DNA: TGCGCCAGCAGTCAAGGCGGGCAGGGGCAAGAGACCCAGTACTTC

clone size: NA
D gene: NA
V gene: TRBV5-6
J gene: TRBJ2-2
CDR3 protein: CASSFRGRNTGELFF
CDR3 DNA: TGTGCCAGCAGCTTCAGGGGTCGCAACACCGGGGAGCTGTTTTTT

clone size: NA
D gene: TRBD2
V gene: TRBV14
J gene: TRBJ2-1
CDR3 protein: CASGIAGLSSYNEQFF
CDR3 DNA: TGTGCCAGCGGTATAGCGGGATTGAGCTCCTACAATGAGCAGTTCTTC

clone size: NA
D gene: NA
V gene: TRBV27
J gene: TRBJ1-5
CDR3 protein: CASSLRRADNQPQHF
CDR3 DNA: TGTGCCAGCAGTTTGAGAAGGGCTGACAATCAGCCCCAGCATTTT

clone size: NA
D gene: NA
V gene: TRBV5-1
J gene: TRBJ2-7
CDR3 protein: CASRVGWGSNSYEQYF
CDR3 DNA: TGCGCCAGCAGAGTCGGGTGGGGGTCCAACTCCTACGAGCAGTACTTC

clone size: NA
D gene: TRBD1
V gene: TRBV28
J gene: TRBJ2-1
CDR3 protein: CASSSNTGTGVNEQFF
CDR3 DNA: TGTGCCAGCAGTTCCAACACCGGGACAGGGGTCAATGAGCAGTTCTTC

clone size: NA
D gene: NA
V gene: TRBV11-3
J gene: TRBJ2-2
CDR3 protein: CASSAQRELFF
CDR3 DNA: TGTGCCAGCAGCGCCCAAAGGGAGCTGTTTTTT

clone size: NA
D gene: NA
V gene: TRBV10-1
J gene: TRBJ2-5
CDR3 protein: CASSESGGRKTQYF
CDR3 DNA: TGCGCCAGCAGTGAATCCGGGGGGCGCAAGACCCAGTACTTC